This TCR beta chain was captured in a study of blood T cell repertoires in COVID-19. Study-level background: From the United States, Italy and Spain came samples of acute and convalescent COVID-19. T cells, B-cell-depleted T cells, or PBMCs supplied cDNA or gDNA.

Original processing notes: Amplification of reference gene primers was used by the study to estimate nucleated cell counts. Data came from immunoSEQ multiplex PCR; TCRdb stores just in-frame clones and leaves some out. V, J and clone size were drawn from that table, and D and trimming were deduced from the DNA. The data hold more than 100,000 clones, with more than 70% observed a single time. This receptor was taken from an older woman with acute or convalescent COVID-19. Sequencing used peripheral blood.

In DNA form, the CDR3 reads TGTGCCAGCAGCCAAGATACGGACGGGGCGAACACCGGGGAGCTGTTTTTT. Protein product: CASSQDTDGANTGELFF. V usage is TRBV4-2 and J usage is TRBJ2-2, with TRBD2 as a possible D gene (5 bases). The CDR3 loop spans 17 amino acids. Germline lookup yields CDR1 LGHNA and CDR2 YNFKEQ. The V end lost 0 bases, the J end lost 0 bases, and 11 bases lay between the germline ends.